This entry describes one TCR beta chain. The antigen remains undetermined. These data are taken from a study of siplizumab effects on memory and regulatory T cells. Points from the study as a whole: The majority of clones, roughly 80-95% of proliferating CD4+ or CD8+ clones, lacked an assignable naive or memory phenotype. In unstimulated cells, naive T cells appeared more diverse than memory T cells and seemed major alloresponse contributors. The alloreactive clones that mapped to unstimulated subsets made up only a minor fraction.

Profiling relied on immunoSEQ multiplex PCR, and the TCRdb table lists in-frame clones only, not all of them. The sample carries 45,000 to 60,000 clones, more than 75% recorded once. The trim removed 4 bases at V and 7 bases at J, leaving 2 bases unmatched. CDR1 GTSNPN and CDR2 SVGIG come from the germline V gene (reference sequence). The CDR3 consists of 13 residues. A few pairs of donors had their unstimulated naive, memory, effector memory and TEMRA subsets sequenced. Material: naive CD8+ T cells sorted from blood. The origin of this receptor is a human donor in good health. V and J are TRBV30 and TRBJ2-1; 12 bases agree with TRBD2. CDR3 DNA sequence: TGTGCCTGGACCGGGACTAGCGGGAATGAGCAGTTCTTC. Its translation: CAWTGTSGNEQFF.